A selection of T cell receptor beta chains follows, all from one sample in a study of cytomegalovirus exposure and HLA in healthy donors. The assay was immunoSEQ multiplex PCR, and TCRdb's table has in-frame clones only and misses some. The sample has 160,000 or so clones; almost 85% are singletons. Sample: PBMCs. The source is a man aged 30 to 45 in good health and CMV-seropositive. CDR3s include the opening cysteine and the closing phenylalanine or tryptophan. D genes are given only for firm matches. Size tells how often a clone was seen (once, few, many) or the class of an expanded clone, and some rows leave it out.

CDR3aa: CASSLVGGDNEQFF
CDR3nt: TGCGCCAGCAGCTTGGTCGGGGGGGACAATGAGCAGTTCTTC
d_gene: TRBD2
abundance: .
v_gene: TRBV5-1
j_gene: TRBJ2-1

CDR3aa: CASSFDTAGYGYTF
CDR3nt: TGTGCCAGCAGTTTTGACACTGCGGGCTATGGCTACACCTTC
d_gene: .
abundance: .
v_gene: TRBV27
j_gene: TRBJ1-2

CDR3aa: CASSFQGGTGELFF
CDR3nt: TGTGCCAGCAGTTTCCAGGGAGGGACCGGGGAGCTGTTTTTT
d_gene: TRBD2
abundance: .
v_gene: TRBV6-4
j_gene: TRBJ2-2

CDR3aa: CASIWRQGVRDTQYF
CDR3nt: TGTGCCAGCATCTGGAGACAGGGTGTTCGAGATACGCAGTATTTT
d_gene: .
abundance: .
v_gene: TRBV21-1
j_gene: TRBJ2-3

CDR3aa: CASSFGRGLGPQHF
CDR3nt: TGTGCCAGCAGCTTTGGCAGGGGGCTAGGGCCCCAGCATTTT
d_gene: TRBD1
abundance: .
v_gene: TRBV5-6
j_gene: TRBJ1-5

CDR3aa: CASSDLTGRGANVLTF
CDR3nt: TGTGCCAGCAGTGACCTTACAGGGCGTGGGGCCAACGTCCTGACTTTC
d_gene: .
abundance: .
v_gene: TRBV6-1
j_gene: TRBJ2-6

CDR3aa: CASSQEAGAGANVLTF
CDR3nt: TGCGCCAGCAGCCAAGAGGCGGGAGCTGGGGCCAACGTCCTGACTTTC
d_gene: TRBD2
abundance: .
v_gene: TRBV4-3
j_gene: TRBJ2-6

CDR3aa: CASSAAPGLYEQYF
CDR3nt: TGTGCCAGCAGCGCTGCTCCGGGACTCTACGAGCAGTACTTC
d_gene: .
abundance: .
v_gene: TRBV7-6
j_gene: TRBJ2-7

CDR3aa: CASTPPGQISYEQYF
CDR3nt: TGTGCCAGCACCCCACCGGGACAGATCTCCTACGAGCAGTACTTC
d_gene: TRBD1
abundance: .
v_gene: TRBV11-2
j_gene: TRBJ2-7

CDR3aa: CASSFGDRGNQYF
CDR3nt: TGTGCCAGCAGTTTTGGAGACAGGGGTAACCAGTACTTC
d_gene: TRBD1
abundance: few
v_gene: TRBV28
j_gene: TRBJ2-5

CDR3aa: CASSLDNSNQPQHF
CDR3nt: TGTGCCAGCAGCTTGGATAATAGCAATCAGCCCCAGCATTTT
d_gene: .
abundance: many
v_gene: TRBV5-4
j_gene: TRBJ1-5

CDR3aa: CASSAGGVETQYF
CDR3nt: TGTGCCAGCAGCGCGGGGGGGGTTGAGACCCAGTACTTC
d_gene: TRBD2
abundance: .
v_gene: TRBV9
j_gene: TRBJ2-5

CDR3aa: CASSQEGGADTDTQYF
CDR3nt: TGTGCCAGCAGCCAAGAGGGGGGGGCAGACACAGATACGCAGTATTTT
d_gene: .
abundance: .
v_gene: TRBV4-2
j_gene: TRBJ2-3

CDR3aa: CSVEIGGGMNF
CDR3nt: TGCAGCGTTGAGATCGGGGGAGGAATGAACTTC
d_gene: .
abundance: .
v_gene: TRBV29-1
j_gene: TRBJ2-4

CDR3aa: CASSPGTSTGNTIYF
CDR3nt: TGCGCCAGCAGCCCCGGGACAAGTACTGGAAACACCATATATTTT
d_gene: .
abundance: .
v_gene: TRBV5-1
j_gene: TRBJ1-3

CDR3aa: CASSIRGLTEKLFF
CDR3nt: TGTGCCAGTAGTATACGGGGACTAACTGAAAAACTGTTTTTT
d_gene: .
abundance: .
v_gene: TRBV19
j_gene: TRBJ1-4

CDR3aa: CASSTQTRGGGPGVLTF
CDR3nt: TGTGCCAGTAGTACCCAAACCCGAGGCGGGGGGCCAGGGGTCCTGACTTTC
d_gene: TRBD2
abundance: .
v_gene: TRBV19
j_gene: TRBJ2-6

CDR3aa: CASSLGALNEQYF
CDR3nt: TGTGCCAGCAGCTTAGGGGCACTCAACGAGCAGTACTTC
d_gene: .
abundance: few
v_gene: TRBV7-9
j_gene: TRBJ2-7

CDR3aa: CASSPTSLAGGVGELFF
CDR3nt: TGTGCCAGCAGCCCTACCTCGCTAGCGGGAGGGGTCGGGGAGCTGTTTTTT
d_gene: TRBD2
abundance: .
v_gene: TRBV7-8
j_gene: TRBJ2-2

CDR3aa: CASSGHTGDTSYNEQFF
CDR3nt: TGTGCCAGCAGTGGTCACACCGGGGACACCTCCTACAATGAGCAGTTCTTC
d_gene: .
abundance: .
v_gene: TRBV28
j_gene: TRBJ2-1

CDR3aa: CASSPVAGTSGRSSYEQYF
CDR3nt: TGCGCCAGCAGCCCGGTCGCCGGGACTAGCGGGAGGTCCTCCTACGAGCAGTACTTC
d_gene: TRBD2
abundance: .
v_gene: TRBV5-1
j_gene: TRBJ2-7

CDR3aa: CASSYGTENYGYTF
CDR3nt: TGTGCCAGCAGCTACGGGACAGAAAACTATGGCTACACCTTC
d_gene: TRBD1
abundance: .
v_gene: TRBV7-9
j_gene: TRBJ1-2

CDR3aa: CASSPYPSRAVLSYEQYF
CDR3nt: TGTGCCAGCAGTCCCTATCCTAGTCGAGCGGTCCTCTCCTACGAGCAGTACTTC
d_gene: .
abundance: .
v_gene: TRBV28
j_gene: TRBJ2-7

CDR3aa: CASSLAFGLAGGRYYEQYF
CDR3nt: TGTGCCAGCAGCTTAGCATTCGGACTAGCGGGGGGGCGATATTACGAGCAGTACTTC
d_gene: TRBD2
abundance: .
v_gene: TRBV7-9
j_gene: TRBJ2-7

CDR3aa: CASSYAPQPQHF
CDR3nt: TGTGCCAGCAGTTACGCGCCTCAGCCCCAGCATTTT
d_gene: .
abundance: .
v_gene: TRBV6-5
j_gene: TRBJ1-5

CDR3aa: CASRLLRGTQETQYF
CDR3nt: TGTGCCAGCAGACTCCTCAGGGGCACCCAAGAGACCCAGTACTTC
d_gene: .
abundance: .
v_gene: TRBV6-5
j_gene: TRBJ2-5

CDR3aa: CASSSLAGGGNEQFF
CDR3nt: TGTGCCAGCAGCTCCCTAGCGGGAGGGGGCAATGAGCAGTTCTTC
d_gene: TRBD2
abundance: .
v_gene: TRBV7-9
j_gene: TRBJ2-1

CDR3aa: CASSETGYPGELFF
CDR3nt: TGTGCCAGCAGTGAAACAGGGTACCCCGGGGAGCTGTTTTTT
d_gene: .
abundance: once
v_gene: TRBV25-1
j_gene: TRBJ2-2

CDR3aa: CASSGLERGAYEQYF
CDR3nt: TGCGCCAGCAGCGGGCTGGAGCGGGGGGCCTACGAGCAGTACTTC
d_gene: TRBD2
abundance: .
v_gene: TRBV5-1
j_gene: TRBJ2-7

CDR3aa: CASSLRGSMSLSGNTIYF
CDR3nt: TGTGCCAGCAGCTTAAGGGGGTCTATGTCTCTCTCTGGAAACACCATATATTTT
d_gene: .
abundance: .
v_gene: TRBV7-9
j_gene: TRBJ1-3

CDR3aa: CASSRLRQGAYEQYF
CDR3nt: TGCGCCAGCAGTCGCCTCAGACAGGGGGCCTACGAGCAGTACTTC
d_gene: TRBD1
abundance: .
v_gene: TRBV23-1
j_gene: TRBJ2-7

CDR3aa: CASSLIPGGRADTQYF
CDR3nt: TGTGCCAGCAGCTTGATCCCAGGGGGTCGCGCAGATACGCAGTATTTT
d_gene: TRBD1
abundance: .
v_gene: TRBV5-6
j_gene: TRBJ2-3

CDR3aa: CSVAGQHYGYTF
CDR3nt: TGCAGCGTTGCCGGACAGCACTATGGCTACACCTTC
d_gene: .
abundance: .
v_gene: TRBV29-1
j_gene: TRBJ1-2

CDR3aa: CASSQDVSSGGYEQYF
CDR3nt: TGCGCCAGCAGCCAAGATGTGTCTAGCGGGGGTTACGAGCAGTACTTC
d_gene: TRBD2
abundance: .
v_gene: TRBV4-3
j_gene: TRBJ2-7

CDR3aa: CASSISDRVTDTQYF
CDR3nt: TGTGCCAGCAGCATATCGGACAGGGTGACAGATACGCAGTATTTT
d_gene: TRBD1
abundance: .
v_gene: TRBV5-4
j_gene: TRBJ2-3

CDR3aa: CASSFGGQSNTEAFF
CDR3nt: TGTGCCAGCAGTTTCGGGGGACAGTCGAACACTGAAGCTTTCTTT
d_gene: TRBD1
abundance: .
v_gene: TRBV28
j_gene: TRBJ1-1

CDR3aa: CASSPDPGTEAFF
CDR3nt: TGTGCCAGCAGCCCCGACCCAGGGACTGAAGCTTTCTTT
d_gene: .
abundance: .
v_gene: TRBV7-9
j_gene: TRBJ1-1

CDR3aa: CARSQTGANTGELFF
CDR3nt: TGTGCCAGAAGCCAGACAGGAGCGAACACCGGGGAGCTGTTTTTT
d_gene: .
abundance: .
v_gene: TRBV5-3
j_gene: TRBJ2-2

CDR3aa: CASSYSLGDTEAFF
CDR3nt: TGTGCCAGCAGTTACTCGCTTGGAGACACTGAAGCTTTCTTT
d_gene: .
abundance: few
v_gene: TRBV6-5
j_gene: TRBJ1-1

CDR3aa: CASSSTGGETEAFF
CDR3nt: TGTGCCAGCTCATCGACAGGGGGGGAGACTGAAGCTTTCTTT
d_gene: TRBD1
abundance: .
v_gene: TRBV18
j_gene: TRBJ1-1

CDR3aa: CASSYSKWTGGGYTF
CDR3nt: TGTGCCAGCAGTTACAGCAAGTGGACAGGGGGTGGCTACACCTTC
d_gene: TRBD1
abundance: .
v_gene: TRBV6-5
j_gene: TRBJ1-2

CDR3aa: CASSAGTFYEQYF
CDR3nt: TGTGCCAGCAGCGCCGGGACATTCTACGAGCAGTACTTC
d_gene: .
abundance: .
v_gene: TRBV14
j_gene: TRBJ2-7

CDR3aa: CASSIGQAGANVLTF
CDR3nt: TGTGCCAGTAGTATAGGGCAGGCTGGGGCCAACGTCCTGACTTTC
d_gene: .
abundance: .
v_gene: TRBV19
j_gene: TRBJ2-6

CDR3aa: CAWSGGLAYEQYF
CDR3nt: TGTGCCTGGAGTGGGGGACTAGCCTACGAGCAGTACTTC
d_gene: TRBD2
abundance: once
v_gene: TRBV30
j_gene: TRBJ2-7

CDR3aa: CASSLVGSYGYTF
CDR3nt: TGTGCCAGCAGCTTGGTCGGGTCTTACGGCTACACCTTC
d_gene: .
abundance: .
v_gene: TRBV7-8
j_gene: TRBJ1-2

CDR3aa: CASSYHGRGETQYF
CDR3nt: TGTGCCAGCAGCTACCACGGTCGCGGAGAGACCCAGTACTTC
d_gene: .
abundance: .
v_gene: TRBV7-3
j_gene: TRBJ2-5

CDR3aa: CASSLYFTDTQYF
CDR3nt: TGTGCCAGCAGCCTTTATTTCACAGATACGCAGTATTTT
d_gene: .
abundance: .
v_gene: TRBV7-3
j_gene: TRBJ2-3

CDR3aa: CAWADRGTDTQYF
CDR3nt: TGTGCCTGGGCCGACCGAGGAACAGATACGCAGTATTTT
d_gene: .
abundance: .
v_gene: TRBV30
j_gene: TRBJ2-3

CDR3aa: CASSFRDNQTYNEKLFF
CDR3nt: TGTGCCAGCAGCTTCCGGGACAACCAGACCTATAATGAAAAACTGTTTTTT
d_gene: .
abundance: .
v_gene: TRBV5-6
j_gene: TRBJ1-4

CDR3aa: CASSIGGQALHEQYF
CDR3nt: TGTGCCAGTAGTATAGGCGGGCAGGCCCTCCACGAGCAGTACTTC
d_gene: .
abundance: .
v_gene: TRBV19
j_gene: TRBJ2-7

CDR3aa: CASSDRASGPDTQYF
CDR3nt: TGTGCCAGCAGTGACAGGGCTAGCGGTCCAGATACGCAGTATTTT
d_gene: TRBD2
abundance: .
v_gene: TRBV6-4
j_gene: TRBJ2-3

CDR3aa: CASSLSRGRAHEQYF
CDR3nt: TGTGCCAGCAGTTTATCCCGCGGGAGGGCCCACGAGCAGTACTTC
d_gene: TRBD2
abundance: .
v_gene: TRBV28
j_gene: TRBJ2-7

CDR3aa: CAISEYSLGDQPQHF
CDR3nt: TGTGCCATCAGTGAGTACAGTCTAGGGGATCAGCCCCAGCATTTT
d_gene: .
abundance: .
v_gene: TRBV10-3
j_gene: TRBJ1-5

CDR3aa: CASSERGGETGELFF
CDR3nt: TGTGCCAGCAGTGAAAGGGGGGGCGAGACCGGGGAGCTGTTTTTT
d_gene: .
abundance: .
v_gene: TRBV6-1
j_gene: TRBJ2-2

CDR3aa: CASSPIREAGELFF
CDR3nt: TGTGCCAGCAGCCCAATACGAGAAGCCGGGGAGCTGTTTTTT
d_gene: .
abundance: .
v_gene: TRBV7-7
j_gene: TRBJ2-2